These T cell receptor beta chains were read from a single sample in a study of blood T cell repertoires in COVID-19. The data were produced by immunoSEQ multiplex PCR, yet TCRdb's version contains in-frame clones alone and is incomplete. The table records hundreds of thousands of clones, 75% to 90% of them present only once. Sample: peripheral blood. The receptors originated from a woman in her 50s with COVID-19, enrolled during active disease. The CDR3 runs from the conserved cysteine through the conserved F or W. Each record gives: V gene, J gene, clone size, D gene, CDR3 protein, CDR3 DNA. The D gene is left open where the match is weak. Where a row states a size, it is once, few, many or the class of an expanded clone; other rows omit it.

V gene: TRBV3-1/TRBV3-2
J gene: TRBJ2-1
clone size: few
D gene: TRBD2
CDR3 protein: CASSPLAGSYNEQFF
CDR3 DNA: TGTGCCAGCAGCCCACTAGCGGGAAGCTACAATGAGCAGTTCTTC

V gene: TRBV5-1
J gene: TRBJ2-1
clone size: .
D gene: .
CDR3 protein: CASSFRDNEQFF
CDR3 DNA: TGCGCCAGCAGCTTCCGTGACAATGAGCAGTTCTTC

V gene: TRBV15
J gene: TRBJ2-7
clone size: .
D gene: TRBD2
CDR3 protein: CATSRDPSWGTSRYEQYF
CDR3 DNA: TGTGCCACCAGCAGAGACCCCTCTTGGGGGACTAGCAGATACGAGCAGTACTTC

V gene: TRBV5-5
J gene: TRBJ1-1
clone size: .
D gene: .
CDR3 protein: CASSKDRRNTEAFF
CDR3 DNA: TGTGCCAGCAGCAAGGACAGAAGGAACACTGAAGCTTTCTTT

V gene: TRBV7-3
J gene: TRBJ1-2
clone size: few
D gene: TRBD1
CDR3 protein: CASSPNSGGRHYGYTF
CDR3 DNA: TGTGCCAGCAGCCCCAACTCAGGGGGCCGTCACTATGGCTACACCTTC

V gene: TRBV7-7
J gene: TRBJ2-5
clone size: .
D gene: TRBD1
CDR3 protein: CASSHTGGGETQYF
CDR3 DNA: TGTGCCAGCAGCCACACAGGGGGCGGTGAGACCCAGTACTTC

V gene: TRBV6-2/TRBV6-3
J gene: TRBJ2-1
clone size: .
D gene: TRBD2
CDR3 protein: CASRPWGLASEQFF
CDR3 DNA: TGTGCCAGCCGCCCCTGGGGACTAGCTAGTGAGCAGTTCTTC

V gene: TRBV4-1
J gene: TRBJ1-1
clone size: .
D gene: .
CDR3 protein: CASSQHQSGGATEAFF
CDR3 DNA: TGCGCCAGCAGCCAACACCAGAGTGGGGGGGCCACTGAAGCTTTCTTT

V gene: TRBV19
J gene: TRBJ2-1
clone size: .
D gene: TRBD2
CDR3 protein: CASIGREGRNEQFF
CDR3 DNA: TGTGCCAGTATCGGGAGGGAGGGCCGCAATGAGCAGTTCTTC

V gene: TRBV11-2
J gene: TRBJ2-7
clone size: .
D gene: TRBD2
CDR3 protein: CASSLLAGAGEQYF
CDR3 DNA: TGTGCCAGCAGCTTACTAGCGGGAGCTGGCGAGCAGTACTTC

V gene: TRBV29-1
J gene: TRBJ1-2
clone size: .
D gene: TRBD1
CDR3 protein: CSVEDRYRGGDYGYTF
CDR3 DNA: TGCAGCGTTGAAGATCGATACAGGGGCGGAGACTATGGCTACACCTTC

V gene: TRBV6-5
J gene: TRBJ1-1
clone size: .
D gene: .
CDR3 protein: CASSYSKGLMNTEAFF
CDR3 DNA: TGTGCCAGCAGTTACTCAAAAGGACTCATGAACACTGAAGCTTTCTTT

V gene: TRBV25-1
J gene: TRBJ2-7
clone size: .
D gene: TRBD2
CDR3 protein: CASTHGGGPPYEQYF
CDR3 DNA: TGTGCCAGCACCCACGGGGGGGGACCTCCCTACGAGCAGTACTTC

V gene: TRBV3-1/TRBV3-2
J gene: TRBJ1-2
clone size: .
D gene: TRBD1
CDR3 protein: CASSLATGAYGYTF
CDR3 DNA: TGTGCCAGCAGCCTAGCGACAGGGGCCTATGGCTACACCTTC